The clone carrying this T cell receptor beta chain was recorded a few times. Antigen: not known. The TCR beta cDNA libraries contained unique molecular identifiers. It was from roughly 1 to 10 million T cells that 500,000 to 600,000 cDNA molecules came. MiXCR was run by TCRdb on the PCR reads, yielding one entry per CDR3 protein. Among about 460,000 distinct CDR3 sequences listed, over 35% were seen once. The data were obtained in a study of post-analysis software for immune sequencing data. Whole-study results and caveats: Those with multiple sclerosis, the patient group, showed significantly lower normalized Chao1 diversity than controls.

The sample comprised blood. The clonotype was recovered from a girl aged 5-17 years with multiple sclerosis.

The CDR3 loop is CASSLARNQETQYF. CDR3 in DNA: TGTGCCAGCAGTTTAGCCCGGAATCAAGAGACCCAGTACTTC. The rearrangement uses TRBV28 and TRBJ2-5; D is unresolved. The CDR3 length is 14 residues. The ends were cut back, 2 bases at V and 2 bases at J, with 9 bases in the middle. Germline lookup yields CDR1 MDHEN and CDR2 SYDVKM.